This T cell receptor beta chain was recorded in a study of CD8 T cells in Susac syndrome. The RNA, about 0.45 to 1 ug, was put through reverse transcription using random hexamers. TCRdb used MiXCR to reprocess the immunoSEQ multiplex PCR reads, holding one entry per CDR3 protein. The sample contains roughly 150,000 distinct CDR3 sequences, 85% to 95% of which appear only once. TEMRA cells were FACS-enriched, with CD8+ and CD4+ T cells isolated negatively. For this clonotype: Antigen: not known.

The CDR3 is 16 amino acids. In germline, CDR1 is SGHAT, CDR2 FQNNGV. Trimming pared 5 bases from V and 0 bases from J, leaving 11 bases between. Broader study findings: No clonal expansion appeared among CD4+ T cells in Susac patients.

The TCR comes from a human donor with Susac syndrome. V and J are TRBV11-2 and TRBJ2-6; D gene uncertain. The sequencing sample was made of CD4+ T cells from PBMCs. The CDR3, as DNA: TGTGCCAGCAGCCAACCCCCCAGCTCTGGGGCCAACGTCCTGACTTTC. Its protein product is CASSQPPSSGANVLTF.